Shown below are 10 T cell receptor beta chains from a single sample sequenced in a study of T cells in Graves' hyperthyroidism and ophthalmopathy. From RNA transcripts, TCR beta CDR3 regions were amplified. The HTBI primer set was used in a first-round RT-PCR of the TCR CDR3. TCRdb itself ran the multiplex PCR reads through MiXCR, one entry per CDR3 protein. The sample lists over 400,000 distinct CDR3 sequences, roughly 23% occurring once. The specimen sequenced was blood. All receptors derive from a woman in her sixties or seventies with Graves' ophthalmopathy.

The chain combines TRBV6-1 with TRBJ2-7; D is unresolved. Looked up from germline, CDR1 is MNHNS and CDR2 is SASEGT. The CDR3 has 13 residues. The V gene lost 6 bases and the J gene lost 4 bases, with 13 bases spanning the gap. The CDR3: CASRREMGYEQYF. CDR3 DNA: TGTGCCAGCAGAAGAGAGATGGGGTACGAGCAGTACTTC.

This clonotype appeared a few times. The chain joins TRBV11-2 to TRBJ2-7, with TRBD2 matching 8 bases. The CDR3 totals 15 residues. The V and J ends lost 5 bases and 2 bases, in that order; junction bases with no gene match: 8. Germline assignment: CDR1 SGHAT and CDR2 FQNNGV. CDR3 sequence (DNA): TGTGCCAGCAGCCGTAAGACTAGCGATGCCTACGAGCAGTACTTC. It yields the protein CASSRKTSDAYEQYF.

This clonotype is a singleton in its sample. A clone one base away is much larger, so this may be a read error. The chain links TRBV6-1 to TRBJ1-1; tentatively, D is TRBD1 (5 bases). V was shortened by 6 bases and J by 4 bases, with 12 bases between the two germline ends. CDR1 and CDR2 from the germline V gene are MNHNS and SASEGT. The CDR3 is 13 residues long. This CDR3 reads CASRRDWSTEAFF. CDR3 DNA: TGTGCCAGCAGGAGGGACTGGAGCACTGAAGCTTTCTTT.

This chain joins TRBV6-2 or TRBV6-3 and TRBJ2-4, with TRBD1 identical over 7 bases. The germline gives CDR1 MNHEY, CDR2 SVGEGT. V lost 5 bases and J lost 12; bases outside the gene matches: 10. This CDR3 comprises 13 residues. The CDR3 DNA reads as TGTGCCAGCAGTGCCGACAGGGAATATGGTCAGTACTTC. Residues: CASSADREYGQYF.

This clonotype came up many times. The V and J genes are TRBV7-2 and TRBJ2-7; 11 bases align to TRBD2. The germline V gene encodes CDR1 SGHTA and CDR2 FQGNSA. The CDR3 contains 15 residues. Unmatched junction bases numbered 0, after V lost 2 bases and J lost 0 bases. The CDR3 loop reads CASSLTSGGSYEQYF. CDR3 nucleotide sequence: TGTGCCAGCAGCTTAACTAGCGGGGGCTCCTACGAGCAGTACTTC.

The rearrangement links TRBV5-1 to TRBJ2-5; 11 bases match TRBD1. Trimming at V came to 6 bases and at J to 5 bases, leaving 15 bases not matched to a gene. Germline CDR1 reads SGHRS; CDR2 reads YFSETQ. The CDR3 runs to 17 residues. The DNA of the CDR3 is TGCGCCAGCACGCCTCGGACAGGGGGCGTCCAGGGGGAGACCCAGTACTTC. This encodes CASTPRTGGVQGETQYF.

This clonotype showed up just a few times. The chain's CDR3 is CASRTTRVDNQPQHF. The CDR3 DNA is TGTGCCAGTAGGACAACCCGGGTTGACAATCAGCCCCAGCATTTT. The chain combines TRBV19 with TRBJ1-5; D remains ambiguous. V lost 6 bases to trimming and J lost 3 bases, with 15 bases between them. This CDR3 comprises 15 residues. Germline V gene sequence: CDR1 LNHDA, CDR2 SQIVND (reference sequence).

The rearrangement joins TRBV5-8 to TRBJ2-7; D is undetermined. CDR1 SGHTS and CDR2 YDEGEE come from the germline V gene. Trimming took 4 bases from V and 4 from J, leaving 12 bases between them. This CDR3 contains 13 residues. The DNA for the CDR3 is TGTGCCAGCAGCCTCATGGACGGTTACGAGCAGTACTTC. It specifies CASSLMDGYEQYF. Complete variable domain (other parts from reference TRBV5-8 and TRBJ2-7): EAGVTQSPTHLIKTRGQQATLRCSPISGHTSVYWYQQALGLGLQFLLWYDEGEERNRGNFPPRFSGRQFPNYSSELNVNALELEDSALYLCASSLMDGYEQYFGPGTRLTVT.

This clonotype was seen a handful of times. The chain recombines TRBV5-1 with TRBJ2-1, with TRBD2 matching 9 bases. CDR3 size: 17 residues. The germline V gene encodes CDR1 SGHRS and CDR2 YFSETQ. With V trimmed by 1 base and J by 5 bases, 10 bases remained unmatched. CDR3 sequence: CASSLLSGRSVDNEQFF. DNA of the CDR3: TGCGCCAGCAGCTTGTTAAGCGGGAGGAGTGTAGACAATGAGCAGTTCTTC. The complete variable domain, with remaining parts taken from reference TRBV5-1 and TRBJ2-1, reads KAGVTQTPRYLIKTRGQQVTLSCSPISGHRSVSWYQQTPGQGLQFLFEYFSETQRNKGNFPGRFSGRQFSNSRSEMNVSTLELGDSALYLCASSLLSGRSVDNEQFFGPGTRLTVL.

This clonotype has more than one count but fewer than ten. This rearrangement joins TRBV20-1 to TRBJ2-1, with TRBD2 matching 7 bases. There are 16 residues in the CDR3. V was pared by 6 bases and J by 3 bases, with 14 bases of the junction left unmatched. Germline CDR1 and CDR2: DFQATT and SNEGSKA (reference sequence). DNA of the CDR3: TGCAGTGCCGCCGGACTAGTTCCCGACAACTACAATGAGCAGTTCTTC. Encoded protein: CSAAGLVPDNYNEQFF.